This T cell receptor (beta chain) was identified during a study of T-cell reconstitution after alpha-beta-depleted transplantation in children. Points from the study as a whole: The study traced high day-60 TCRbeta diversity in some patients to surviving recipient T cells and thymic progenitors. Reportedly, only several hundred clones from non-depleted graft cells drove alpha-beta T-cell counts at about two months. Newly generated T cells supplied most T-cell counts and diversity one year post-transplant.

The CDR3 contains 16 residues. V lost 0 bases and J lost 0, with 7 bases in between. Germline loops: CDR1 SGDLS, CDR2 YYNGEE. This clonotype has at least ten counts. Its specificity is not known. This sample's TCRbeta library carried unique molecular identifier barcodes. TCRdb called the PCR reads again in MiXCR, with one record for every CDR3 protein. Among 240,000 or so distinct CDR3 sequences listed, roughly 7.7% were seen once. Here the sequenced sample was PBMCs, mostly from graft donor cells, taken 180 days after TCRalphabeta/CD19-depleted stem cell transplant. This chain links TRBV9 with TRBJ1-6; D remains unclear. The sequence was obtained from a male patient younger than 18 who had a stem cell transplant for acute lymphoblastic leukemia, so the T cells may come from the graft donor. The CDR3 is CASSVEGSSYNSPLHF. CDR3 DNA sequence: TGTGCCAGCAGCGTAGAAGGCAGCTCCTATAATTCACCCCTCCACTTT. Full variable domain (outside the CDR3, taken from reference TRBV9 and TRBJ1-6): DSGVTQTPKHLITATGQRVTLRCSPRSGDLSVYWYQQSLDQGLQFLIQYYNGEERAKGNILERFSAQQFPDLHSELNLSSLELGDSALYFCASSVEGSSYNSPLHFGNGTRLTVT.